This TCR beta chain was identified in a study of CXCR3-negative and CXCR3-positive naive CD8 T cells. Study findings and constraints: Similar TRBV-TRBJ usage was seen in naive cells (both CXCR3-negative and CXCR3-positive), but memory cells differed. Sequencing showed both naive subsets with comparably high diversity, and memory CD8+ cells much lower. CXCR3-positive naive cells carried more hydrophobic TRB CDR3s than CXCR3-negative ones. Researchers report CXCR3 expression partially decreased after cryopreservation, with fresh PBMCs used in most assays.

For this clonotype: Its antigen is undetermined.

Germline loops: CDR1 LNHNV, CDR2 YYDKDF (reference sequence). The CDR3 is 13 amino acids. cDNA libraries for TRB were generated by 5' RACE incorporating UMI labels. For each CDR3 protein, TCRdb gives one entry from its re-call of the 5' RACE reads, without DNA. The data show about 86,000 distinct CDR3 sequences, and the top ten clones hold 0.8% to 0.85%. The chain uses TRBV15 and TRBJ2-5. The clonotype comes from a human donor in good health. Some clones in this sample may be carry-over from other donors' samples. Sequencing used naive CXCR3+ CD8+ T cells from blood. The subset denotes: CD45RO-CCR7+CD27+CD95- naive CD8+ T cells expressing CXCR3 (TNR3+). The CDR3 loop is CATSRDLTETQYF.